The T cell receptor beta chain described here comes from a study of T cells in tumors after PD-1 blockade. On this clone itself: The antigen remains unidentified.

Study-level findings and limits: Peripheral recruitment is suggested, as some novel exhausted tumor clones were in pre-treatment blood.

This table comes from immunoSEQ multiplex PCR, and its TCRdb copy is limited to in-frame clones, with some not included. The sample lists roughly 59,000 clones, over 75% occurring once. Germline values: CDR1 SGHRS, CDR2 YFSETQ. The CDR3 totals 16 residues. Trimming removed 0 bases at V and 5 bases at J, with 17 bases between. This clonotype originated in a human donor with basal cell carcinoma. The sequenced sample was PBMCs, obtained before anti-PD-1 treatment. The V call is TRBV5-1, the J call TRBJ1-1, with D maybe TRBD1 (5 bases). CDR3 protein: CASSLAVGVRNTEAFF. As DNA, the CDR3 is TGCGCCAGCAGCTTGGCCGTAGGGGTCAGGAATACTGAAGCTTTCTTT.